This is a list of T cell receptor beta chains from one sample in a study of T cells in localized non-small cell lung cancer. The repertoire was sequenced with immunoSEQ multiplex PCR; TCRdb's copy has only in-frame clones and lacks some. The table records some 29,000 clones, approximately 88% of them present only once. Sequences were derived from peripheral blood, sampled before any cancer treatment. Receptor source: a male donor at least 60 years old with stage I lung adenocarcinoma. Each CDR3 is given without its conserved first and last residue. The size of a clone is reported for some rows only, either as once, few or many, or as a class for expanded clones.

>TRBV6-5|TRBJ1-6|medium-sized
AILSGGYNSPLH
>TRBV28|TRBJ1-5|.
ASTAGGSGKPQH
>TRBV7-9|TRBJ2-3|.
ASSLVRGRFDTQY
>TRBV4-1|TRBJ2-1|.
ASSQGPNEQF
>TRBV29-1|TRBJ2-7|.
SVDEGQGGVSYEQY
>TRBV21-1|TRBJ1-5|.
ASRTNQPQH
>TRBV15|TRBJ2-5|.
ATSVGGAMETQY
>TRBV2|TRBJ1-2|.
ASSESLEVMGLNYGYT
>TRBV30|TRBJ1-1|once
AWSGWEGGSEAF
>TRBV14|TRBJ1-1|.
ASSQDPRADRNTEAF
>TRBV19|TRBJ2-5|.
ASTRRRGETQY
>TRBV28|TRBJ2-2|.
ASSLQGWELF
>TRBV5-8|TRBJ2-1|.
ASSLDLRESHSEQF
>TRBV6-5|TRBJ1-5|.
ASRRDSAEPQH
>TRBV5-1|TRBJ1-2|.
DSRANYGYT
>TRBV6-1|TRBJ2-7|.
ASNGGTASSYEQY
>TRBV6-6|TRBJ1-4|.
ASSYAGTNEKLF
>TRBV28|TRBJ1-4|.
ASSPTGWGGQEKLF
>TRBV18|TRBJ1-1|.
ASSPPNAGDTEAF